Listed here are 25 T cell receptor beta chains from one sample, sequenced in a study of blood T cell repertoires in COVID-19. Generated by immunoSEQ multiplex PCR, the TCRdb table keeps only in-frame clones and is missing some. The sample carries fewer than 450,000 clones, approximately 89% recorded once. Sequencing input: peripheral blood. The receptors come from a woman aged 18-29 years who had recovered from COVID-19.

The CDR3 region has the DNA TGTGCCAGCAGCCAAGAGTGTCTACTATATTTT. This sequence encodes CASSQECLLYF. This chain connects TRBV3-1 (or the pseudogene TRBV3-2) to TRBJ1-3; no definite D call. V lost 0 bases and J 14 bases, leaving 8 bases between the germline ends. This CDR3 is built from 11 residues. Germline values: CDR1 LGHDT, CDR2 YNNKEL (reference sequence).

This sequence joins TRBV19 and TRBJ2-1, with D possibly being TRBD2 (6 bases). Per the germline V gene, CDR1 is LNHDA and CDR2 is SQIVND (reference sequence). With 1 base removed from V and 9 bases from J, the gap between germline ends came to 19 bases. This CDR3 is 16 amino acids long. In DNA, the CDR3 is TGTGCCAGTAGTATAGTAAGGACTAACCCCCTTAGTGAGCAGTTCTTC. Translation: CASSIVRTNPLSEQFF. Full variable domain (missing parts from reference TRBV19 and TRBJ2-1): DGGITQSPKYLFRKEGQNVTLSCEQNLNHDAMYWYRQDPGQGLRLIYYSQIVNDFQKGDIAEGYSVSREKKESFPLTVTSAQKNPTAFYLCASSIVRTNPLSEQFFGPGTRLTVL.

This clone has just one count. V and J are TRBV6-5 and TRBJ1-2, with D uncertain. The germline CDR1 and CDR2 sequences are MNHEY and SVGAGI. Trimming cost V 8 bases and J 8 bases, with 18 bases left between them. CDR3 length: 13 amino acids. The CDR3 is CASFQRNSNGYTF. As DNA, the CDR3 is TGTGCCAGCTTTCAGAGGAATTCCAACGGCTACACCTTC.

The J gene is TRBJ2-2, the V gene TRBV5-1; TRBD2 matches 9 bases. Trimming took 2 bases from V and 0 from J; bases not matched to a gene: 2. Germline values: CDR1 SGHRS, CDR2 YFSETQ. The length of the CDR3 is 16 residues. This chain's CDR3 is CASSFLAGSNTGELFF. The CDR3, as DNA: TGCGCCAGCAGCTTTCTAGCGGGATCGAACACCGGGGAGCTGTTTTTT.

This clone was counted between two and nine times. The chain joins TRBV7-8 to TRBJ1-5; 9 bases align to TRBD1. This CDR3 has 17 residues. Germline assignment: CDR1 SGHVS and CDR2 FQNEAQ. Unmatched junction bases numbered 15, after V lost 5 bases and J lost 7 bases. The CDR3 spells CASSPRPGQGRGQPQHF. The CDR3 DNA sequence: TGTGCCAGCAGCCCTAGACCGGGACAGGGAAGAGGACAGCCCCAGCATTTT.

The chain combines TRBV2 with TRBJ2-1; 13 bases map to TRBD2. The germline V gene has CDR1 SNHLY and CDR2 FYNNEI. V was pared by 5 bases and J by 9 bases, with 7 bases of the junction left unmatched. The CDR3 totals 15 residues. CDR3: CASSPGLAGSSEQFF. CDR3 in DNA: TGTGCCAGCAGTCCGGGACTAGCGGGATCGAGTGAGCAGTTCTTC.

The CDR3 region has the DNA TGTGCCAGCAGCTTTCGGAGCGGGGACCCACGCACAGATACGCAGTATTTT. Encoded protein: CASSFRSGDPRTDTQYF. The chain joins TRBV7-2 to TRBJ2-3; 7 positions agree with TRBD2. This CDR3 contains 17 residues. The V segment lost 3 bases and the J segment 1 base; nucleotides outside the gene matches: 10. CDR1 and CDR2 (germline): SGHTA, FQGNSA.

This rearrangement joins TRBV4-3 to TRBJ2-1, with TRBD1 matching over 10 bases. The CDR3 has 15 amino acids. Trimming cost V 2 bases and J 4 bases; bases outside gene matches: 2. CDR1 and CDR2 from the germline V gene are LGHNA and YSLEER. CDR3 bases: TGCGCCAGCAGCCAACCGGGACAGGGGTACAATGAGCAGTTCTTC. Its translation: CASSQPGQGYNEQFF.

With respect to this clone: The germline gene is not matched at one end of the junction; a read error may be the cause. This sequence joins TRBV9 and TRBJ2-2; 9 nucleotides align to TRBD1. CDR3 length equals 16 residues. Germline V CDR1 and CDR2: SGDLS, YYNGEE. The CDR3 loop reads CASSVVTGGNSGELFF. The CDR3 nucleotides read TGTGCCAGCAGCGTAGTGACAGGGGGGAACTCCGGGGAGCTGTTTTTT.

This sequence joins TRBV6-5 and TRBJ2-5; tentative D call: TRBD1 (5 bases). Germline CDR1 and CDR2: MNHEY and SVGAGI. V shed 7 bases and J shed 4 bases, with 16 bases lying between them. This CDR3 is built from 14 residues. CDR3 coding DNA: TGTGCCAGCACTATGGTCAGGGTGGGAGAGACCCAGTACTTC. Its translation: CASTMVRVGETQYF.

The genes are TRBV4-3 and TRBJ1-3; the D gene is possibly TRBD1 (5 bases). V lost 1 base and J 2 bases, leaving 24 bases between the germline ends. Germline lookup yields CDR1 LGHNA and CDR2 YSLEER. The CDR3 has 20 residues. As DNA, the CDR3 is TGCGCCAGCAGCCAAGTCGTCTACAGGTCTTTCAGTGCCACTGGAAACACCATATATTTT. As protein: CASSQVVYRSFSATGNTIYF.

V is TRBV6-5 and J is TRBJ2-1; perhaps TRBD1 as D (5 bases). This CDR3 contains 16 residues. The V end lost 2 bases, the J end lost 1 base, and 12 bases lay between the germline ends. Germline CDR1 and CDR2: MNHEY and SVGAGI. CDR3 DNA sequence: TGTGCCAGCAGTTACCAATACAGGTCTTCCTACAATGAGCAGTTCTTC. Amino acid sequence: CASSYQYRSSYNEQFF.

Here the CDR3 reads CASSPGTANSPLHF. CDR3 DNA sequence: TGTGCCAGCAGCCCAGGGACAGCAAATTCACCCCTCCACTTT. V is TRBV3-1 (or the pseudogene TRBV3-2) and J is TRBJ1-6, with TRBD1 matching over 7 bases. CDR3 length: 14 residues. The V segment lost 4 bases and the J segment 7 bases; nucleotides outside the gene matches: 4. Germline V CDR1 and CDR2: LGHDT, YNNKEL (reference sequence).

V and J are TRBV9 and TRBJ2-3; 8 bases map to TRBD1. Germline loops: CDR1 SGDLS, CDR2 YYNGEE. Trimming took 3 bases from V and 1 from J; bases not matched to a gene: 1. The CDR3 covers 14 residues. CDR3 sequence (DNA): TGTGCCAGCAGCGGGGGACAGGGCACAGATACGCAGTATTTT. Translated: CASSGGQGTDTQYF.

The chain carries TRBV29-1 and TRBJ2-1, with D perhaps matching TRBD2 (5 bases). Trimming left V 5 bases short and J 4 bases short, with 15 bases between. The CDR3 is made up of 14 amino acids. Per germline, CDR1 SQVTM and CDR2 ANQGSEA. In DNA form, the CDR3 reads TGCAGCGTTCTCCTCCTAGCTGCTTACAATGAGCAGTTCTTC. It specifies CSVLLLAAYNEQFF.

The table lists this clone with a count of one. The V gene is TRBV14, the J gene TRBJ1-2; a possible D gene is TRBD1 (6 bases). V was clipped by 3 bases and J by 7 bases, with 24 bases between them. The CDR3 extends over 17 amino acids. Germline CDR1 SGHDN, CDR2 FVKESK. This chain's CDR3 is CASSHLTSGRGIGGYTF. For the CDR3, the DNA is TGTGCCAGCAGCCACCTTACATCCGGCAGGGGAATCGGTGGCTACACCTTC.

The chain employs TRBV6-9 and TRBJ2-1; TRBD2 agrees at 9 bases. V lost 2 bases, J lost 7 bases, and 9 bases stayed unmatched. The CDR3 contains 16 residues. Germline V gene sequence: CDR1 MNHGY, CDR2 SVAAGI. DNA of the CDR3: TGTGCCAGCAGTTATCGGGCTAGCGGGGAGGGGAATGAGCAGTTCTTC. The encoded protein is CASSYRASGEGNEQFF.

The chain links TRBV7-9 to TRBJ2-7; 13 nucleotides agree with TRBD2. CDR3 length: 15 residues. Germline V gene data show CDR1 as SEHNR and CDR2 as FQNEAQ (reference sequence). V dropped 4 bases and J dropped 3; count of bases not matched to a gene: 3. The CDR3 protein is CASSWGLAGNYEQYV. CDR3 nucleotides: TGTGCCAGCAGCTGGGGACTAGCGGGAAACTACGAGCAGTACGTC.

The chain combines TRBV19 with TRBJ2-3, with D perhaps matching TRBD2 (6 bases). CDR3 length equals 14 residues. V lost 3 bases and J lost 6, with 13 bases in between. Germline lookup yields CDR1 LNHDA and CDR2 SQIVND (reference sequence). This CDR3 is CASSILRDPDTQYF. Written as DNA, the CDR3 is TGTGCCAGTAGTATCTTGCGGGATCCCGATACGCAGTATTTT.

The V call is TRBV10-2, the J call TRBJ2-5; D is possibly TRBD1 (5 bases). The germline V and J ends were trimmed by 3 bases and 5 bases, with 19 bases remaining between them. This CDR3 is 16 amino acids long. The germline V gene has CDR1 WSHSY and CDR2 SAAADI. CDR3 protein: CASSEFWAGFGETQYF. CDR3 nucleotides: TGCGCCAGCAGTGAATTCTGGGCAGGGTTCGGGGAGACCCAGTACTTC.

The chain couples TRBV4-1 to TRBJ2-1; 8 bases map to TRBD2. This CDR3 has 14 residues. Germline lookup yields CDR1 MGHRA and CDR2 YSYEKL. With V trimmed by 5 bases and J by 7 bases, 7 bases remained unmatched. For the CDR3, the DNA is TGCGCCAGCAGCAAATTAGCGGGGTCAAATGAGCAGTTCTTC. This sequence encodes CASSKLAGSNEQFF.

V and J are TRBV30 and TRBJ2-7, with 7 bases matching TRBD2. Germline trimming cut 5 bases from V and 6 bases from J; bases unmatched to any gene: 7. The CDR3 length is 12 residues. CDR1 is GTSNPN, CDR2 SVGIG, per germline (reference sequence). The CDR3 reads CAWGEGSGEQYV. DNA for the CDR3: TGTGCCTGGGGGGAGGGGAGCGGCGAGCAGTACGTC.

The chain recombines TRBV7-9 with TRBJ2-1, with 11 bases fitting TRBD2. J lost 4 bases, V lost 5 bases, and 7 bases had no gene match. Germline assignment: CDR1 SEHNR and CDR2 FQNEAQ (reference sequence). CDR3 length equals 16 residues. In DNA form, the CDR3 reads TGTGCCAGCAGCAGAGTAGCGGGAGGGCCTTACAATGAGCAGTTCTTC. Amino acid sequence: CASSRVAGGPYNEQFF.

The gene calls are TRBV11-2 and TRBJ1-6, with D possibly being TRBD1 (5 bases). CDR3 length equals 16 residues. V was cut by 5 bases and J by 4 bases, with 15 bases left in between. Looked up from germline, CDR1 is SGHAT and CDR2 is FQNNGV. The DNA of the CDR3 is TGTGCCAGCAGCCCCCCGACAGCAGCTTATAATTCACCCCTCCACTTT. It codes for CASSPPTAAYNSPLHF.

The V call is TRBV11-3, the J call TRBJ2-1, with D perhaps TRBD2 (5 bases). The ends were cut back, 1 base at V and 8 bases at J, with 21 bases in the middle. CDR1 SGHNT and CDR2 YENEEA come from the germline V gene. The CDR3 is 17 residues long. In nucleotides, the CDR3 is TGTGCCAGCAGCTTAGTAGGCCCGGAGGCACCCGGGGATGAGCAGTTCTTC. It is translated as CASSLVGPEAPGDEQFF.